This is a list of T cell receptor beta chains from one sample in a study of shared clonotypes between healthy human individuals. Clones were read by immunoSEQ multiplex PCR, and TCRdb kept only the in-frame ones, dropping some. Of about 680,000 clones listed, 92% are singletons. Specimen: naive CD8+ T cells sorted from blood. Every receptor here comes from a man under 40 in good health. CDR3s include the opening cysteine and the closing phenylalanine or tryptophan. The D gene is left open where the match is weak. Expanded clones are given a class, and other clones once, few, many or no size at all.

TRBJ1-1,.,TRBV6-1,.,TGTGCCAGCAGGGGATCTTATGAAGCTTTCTTT,CASRGSYEAFF
TRBJ2-7,.,TRBV6-1,once,TGTGCCAGCAGTGATCGAGCCGCTTACGAGCAGTACTTC,CASSDRAAYEQYF
TRBJ2-3,TRBD1,TRBV14,.,TGTGCCAGCAGCCAAGGGACAGGGGGCAAAGATACGCAGTATTTT,CASSQGTGGKDTQYF
TRBJ2-7,.,TRBV27,.,TGTGCCAGCAGTTCCTTGATCACTGGTTATCCCGAGCAGTACTTC,CASSSLITGYPEQYF
TRBJ1-1,.,TRBV6-5,.,TGTGCCAGCAGTTACTCGATAAGGGGGGAAGCTTTCTTT,CASSYSIRGEAFF
TRBJ2-2,.,TRBV7-9,few,TGTGCAAATAACGCCGGGGAGCTGTTTTTT,CANNAGELFF
TRBJ1-3,.,TRBV5-4,.,TGTGCCAGCAGCTTGGAGGGATCGTACTCAGGAAACACCATATATTTT,CASSLEGSYSGNTIYF
TRBJ2-7,TRBD2,TRBV10-3,.,TGTGCCACCCAAGGGAGGGTCTCTTCCTACGAGCAGTACTTC,CATQGRVSSYEQYF
TRBJ2-3,.,TRBV6-1,.,TGTGCCAGCAGGGTGGGGGGAGGCCGCACAGATACGCAGTATTTT,CASRVGGGRTDTQYF
TRBJ1-5,.,TRBV19,.,TGTGCCAGTAGCCCAAGGAATTGGCAGCCCCAGCATTTT,CASSPRNWQPQHF
TRBJ2-7,.,TRBV4-3,.,TGCGCCAGCAGCCAAGATCTATGGGGGAAGTCCTACGAGCAGTACTTC,CASSQDLWGKSYEQYF
TRBJ2-2,TRBD1,TRBV28,.,TGTGCCAGCAGTTTAACTCAGGGGGCAGTCGGGGAGCTGTTTTTT,CASSLTQGAVGELFF
TRBJ1-4,TRBD1,TRBV27,.,TGTGCCAGCAGTTCACCCGGGACAGCAAATGAAAAACTGTTTTTT,CASSSPGTANEKLFF
TRBJ2-1,.,TRBV27,.,TGTGCCAGCAGTCATGAATTGAGCTCCTACAATGAGCAGTTCTTC,CASSHELSSYNEQFF
TRBJ2-7,.,TRBV11-2,.,TGTGCCAGCAGCTTAGACGTTTCTAGCGTAGTCTCCTACGAGCAGTACTTC,CASSLDVSSVVSYEQYF
TRBJ2-5,.,TRBV27,.,TGTGCCAGCAGTTTAAGTGGTTTGCTGGACCTTCTAGAGACCCAGTACTTC,CASSLSGLLDLLETQYF
TRBJ2-1,TRBD1,TRBV9,.,TGTGCCAGCAGCGTAGCCCTGGGACAGGCTTACAATGAGCAGTTCTTC,CASSVALGQAYNEQFF
TRBJ2-7,TRBD1,TRBV29-1,.,TGCAGCGCAGAGGTCGGAGACAGGGAGTACGAGCAGTACTTC,CSAEVGDREYEQYF
TRBJ2-1,TRBD2,TRBV28,.,TGTGCCAGCAGTTTTGGTAATAGCGGGAATAACAATGAGCAGTTCTTC,CASSFGNSGNNNEQFF
TRBJ2-7,.,TRBV21-1,.,TGTGCCAGCGGAACCAGGGTTTACGAGCAGTACTTC,CASGTRVYEQYF
TRBJ2-7,.,TRBV14,.,TGTGCCAGCAGCCAACCGGCCTACGAGCAGTACTTC,CASSQPAYEQYF
TRBJ2-4,.,TRBV7-9,.,TGTGCCAGCAGTCAAGGGGGAAGCATTCAGTACTTC,CASSQGGSIQYF
TRBJ2-5,TRBD2,TRBV19,.,TGTGCCAGTAGTACCGGGCCGGGGGGAGAGACCCAGTACTTC,CASSTGPGGETQYF
TRBJ2-3,TRBD2,TRBV10-2,.,TGCGCCAGCCGGGAGGAAGCAAACACAGATACGCAGTATTTT,CASREEANTDTQYF
TRBJ1-4,.,TRBV6-1,.,TGTGCCAGCAGTCGGCTGGGTGAAAAACTGTTTTTT,CASSRLGEKLFF
TRBJ2-1,.,TRBV7-9,.,TGTGCCAGCAGCTTAGTCTTAGGAAGCGCGCATGAGCAGTTCTTC,CASSLVLGSAHEQFF
TRBJ1-5,.,TRBV28,.,TGTGCCAGCAGTCCCCGAGGCAGGGGACCCAATCAGCCCCAGCATTTT,CASSPRGRGPNQPQHF
TRBJ1-2,.,TRBV6-5,.,TGTGCCAGCAGTTACTCGGCAGGGATTGGCTACACCTTC,CASSYSAGIGYTF
TRBJ2-1,.,TRBV11-1,.,TGTGCCAGCAGCCAGTCAAGATACAATGAGCAGTTCTTC,CASSQSRYNEQFF
TRBJ1-5,TRBD1,TRBV7-9,.,TGTGCCAGCAGCTTAACAGGGGGCGCCGGGAATCAGCCCCAGCATTTT,CASSLTGGAGNQPQHF